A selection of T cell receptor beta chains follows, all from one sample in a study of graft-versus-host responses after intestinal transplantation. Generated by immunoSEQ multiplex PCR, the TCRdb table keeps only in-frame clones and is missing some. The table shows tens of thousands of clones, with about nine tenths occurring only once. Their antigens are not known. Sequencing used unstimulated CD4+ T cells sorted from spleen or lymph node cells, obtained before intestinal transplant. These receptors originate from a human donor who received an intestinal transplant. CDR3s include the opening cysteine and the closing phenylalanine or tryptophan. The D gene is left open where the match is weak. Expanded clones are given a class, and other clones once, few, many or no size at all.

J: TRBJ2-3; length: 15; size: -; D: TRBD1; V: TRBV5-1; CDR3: CASSPGGQGIDTQYF; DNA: TGCGCCAGCAGCCCCGGGGGACAGGGCATAGATACGCAGTATTTT
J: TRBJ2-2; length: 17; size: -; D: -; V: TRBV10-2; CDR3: CASSEWGQTSNTGELFF; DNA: TGCGCCAGCAGTGAGTGGGGCCAGACCTCGAACACCGGGGAGCTGTTTTTT
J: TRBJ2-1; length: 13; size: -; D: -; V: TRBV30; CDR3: CAWSDRFYNEQFF; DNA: TGTGCCTGGAGTGACCGGTTCTACAATGAGCAGTTCTTC
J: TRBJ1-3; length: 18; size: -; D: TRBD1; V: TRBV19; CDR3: CASSIIRDRGFSGNTIYF; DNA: TGTGCCAGTAGTATAATCCGGGACAGAGGATTCTCTGGAAACACCATATATTTT
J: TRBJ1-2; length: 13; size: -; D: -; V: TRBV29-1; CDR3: CSVEMPGHYGYTF; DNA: TGCAGCGTTGAAATGCCAGGGCACTATGGCTACACCTTC
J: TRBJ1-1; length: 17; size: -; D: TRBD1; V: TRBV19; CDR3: CASSIPPATGVNTEAFF; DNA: TGTGCCAGTAGTATTCCCCCCGCGACAGGGGTCAACACTGAAGCTTTCTTT
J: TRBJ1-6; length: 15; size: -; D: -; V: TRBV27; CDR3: CASSLYSGLNSPLHF; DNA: TGTGCCAGCAGTTTATACTCAGGTCTCAATTCACCCCTCCACTTT
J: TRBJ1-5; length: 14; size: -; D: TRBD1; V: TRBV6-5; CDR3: CASSPDRANQPQHF; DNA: TGTGCCAGCAGTCCGGACAGGGCGAATCAGCCCCAGCATTTT
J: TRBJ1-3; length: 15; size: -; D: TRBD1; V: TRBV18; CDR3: CASSPPGQGENTIYF; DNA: TGTGCCAGCTCACCTCCGGGACAGGGTGAAAACACCATATATTTT
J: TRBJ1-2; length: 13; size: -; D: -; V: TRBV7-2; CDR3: CASSLGGFYGYTF; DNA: TGTGCCAGCAGCTTGGGGGGGTTCTATGGCTACACCTTC
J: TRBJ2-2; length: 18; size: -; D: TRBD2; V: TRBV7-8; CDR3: CASSLRPSGASNTGELFF; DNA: TGTGCCAGCAGCTTACGTCCTAGCGGAGCTTCGAACACCGGGGAGCTGTTTTTT
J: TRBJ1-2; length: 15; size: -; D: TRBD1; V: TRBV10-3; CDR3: CAISVGGTGVDGYTF; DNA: TGTGCCATCAGTGTAGGCGGGACAGGGGTCGATGGCTACACCTTC
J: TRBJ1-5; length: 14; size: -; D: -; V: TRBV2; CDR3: CASSGQSTVQPQHF; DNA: TGTGCCAGCAGTGGACAGTCAACAGTTCAGCCCCAGCATTTT
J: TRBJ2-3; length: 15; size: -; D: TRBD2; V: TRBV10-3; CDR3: CAIRQRDLNQDTQYF; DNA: TGTGCCATCAGACAGCGGGACCTAAATCAAGATACGCAGTATTTT
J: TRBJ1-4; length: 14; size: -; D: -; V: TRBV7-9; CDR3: CASSATSAREKLFF; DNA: TGTGCCAGCAGCGCGACTTCAGCAAGGGAAAAACTGTTTTTT
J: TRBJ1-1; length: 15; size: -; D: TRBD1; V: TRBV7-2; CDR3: CASSTPGTVNTEAFF; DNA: TGTGCCAGCAGCACACCCGGGACAGTGAACACTGAAGCTTTCTTT
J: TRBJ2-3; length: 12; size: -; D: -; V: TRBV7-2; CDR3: CASTEGGDTQYF; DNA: TGTGCCAGCACTGAGGGTGGAGATACGCAGTATTTT
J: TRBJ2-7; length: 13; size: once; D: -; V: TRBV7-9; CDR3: CASSLGESYEQYF; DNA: TGTGCCAGCAGCTTAGGAGAATCCTACGAGCAGTACTTC
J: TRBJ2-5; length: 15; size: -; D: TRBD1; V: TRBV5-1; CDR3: CASSLALNRGETQYF; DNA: TGCGCCAGCAGCTTGGCCTTGAACAGGGGCGAGACCCAGTACTTC
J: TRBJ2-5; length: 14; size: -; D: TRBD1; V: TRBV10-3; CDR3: CAISEDRGQETQYF; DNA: TGTGCCATCAGTGAGGACAGGGGGCAAGAGACCCAGTACTTC
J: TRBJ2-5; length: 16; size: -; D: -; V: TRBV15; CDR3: CATSRDRGQKQETQYF; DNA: TGTGCCACCAGCAGAGATAGGGGACAAAAACAAGAGACCCAGTACTTC
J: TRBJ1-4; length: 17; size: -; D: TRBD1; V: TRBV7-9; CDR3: CASSLVTGAIINEKLFF; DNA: TGTGCCAGCAGCTTAGTTACAGGGGCCATCATTAATGAAAAACTGTTTTTT
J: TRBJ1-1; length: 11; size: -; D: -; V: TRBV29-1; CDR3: CSVDVYTEAFF; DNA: TGCAGCGTTGACGTTTACACTGAAGCTTTCTTT
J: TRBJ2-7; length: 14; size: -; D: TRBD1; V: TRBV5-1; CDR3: CASSLGQGADEQYF; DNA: TGCGCCAGCAGCTTAGGACAGGGGGCGGACGAGCAGTACTTC
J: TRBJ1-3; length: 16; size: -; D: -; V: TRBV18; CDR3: CASFTNTGYSGNTIYF; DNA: TGTGCCAGCTTTACAAATACAGGGTACTCTGGAAACACCATATATTTT
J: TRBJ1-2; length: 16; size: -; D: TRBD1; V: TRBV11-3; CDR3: CASSLVATGANYGYTF; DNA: TGTGCCAGCAGCTTAGTCGCGACAGGGGCTAACTATGGCTACACCTTC
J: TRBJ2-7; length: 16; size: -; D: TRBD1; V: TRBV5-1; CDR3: CASNPRGTGSSYEQYF; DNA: TGCGCCAGCAATCCGAGGGGGACAGGGAGCTCCTACGAGCAGTACTTC
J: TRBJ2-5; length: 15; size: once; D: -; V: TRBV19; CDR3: CASSVVTGHTETQYF; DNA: TGTGCCAGTAGTGTGGTAACAGGGCATACGGAGACCCAGTACTTC
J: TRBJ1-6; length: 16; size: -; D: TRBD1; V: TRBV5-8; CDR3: CASSFRGTGGMSPLHF; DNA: TGTGCCAGCAGCTTCAGAGGGACAGGGGGGATGTCACCCCTCCACTTT
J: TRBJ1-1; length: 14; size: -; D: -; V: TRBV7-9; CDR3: CASSLSTGNTEAFF; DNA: TGTGCCAGCAGCTTAAGTACGGGGAACACTGAAGCTTTCTTT
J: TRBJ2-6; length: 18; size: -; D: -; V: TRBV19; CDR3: CASSRGNDRGSGANVLTF; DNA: TGTGCCAGTAGTAGAGGAAACGACCGAGGCTCTGGGGCCAACGTCCTGACTTTC
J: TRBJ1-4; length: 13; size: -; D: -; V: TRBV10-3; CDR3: CAISDRTVEKLFF; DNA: TGTGCCATCAGTGATCGGACAGTGGAAAAACTGTTTTTT
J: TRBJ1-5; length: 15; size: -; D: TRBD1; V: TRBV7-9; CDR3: CASSPGDRGNQPQHF; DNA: TGTGCCAGCAGCCCCGGGGACAGGGGAAATCAGCCCCAGCATTTT
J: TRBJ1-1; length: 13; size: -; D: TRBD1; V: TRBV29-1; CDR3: CSTWDRGNTEAFF; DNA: TGCAGCACCTGGGACAGGGGGAACACTGAAGCTTTCTTT
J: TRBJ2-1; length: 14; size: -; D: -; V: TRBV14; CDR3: CASSQALVANEQFF; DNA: TGTGCCAGCAGCCAAGCTCTAGTTGCCAATGAGCAGTTCTTC
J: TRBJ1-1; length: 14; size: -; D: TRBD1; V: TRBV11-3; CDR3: CASSSRTGGPGAFF; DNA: TGTGCCAGCAGCTCACGGACAGGGGGTCCCGGAGCTTTCTTT
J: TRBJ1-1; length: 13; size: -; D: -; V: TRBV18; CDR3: CASSAGPNTEAFF; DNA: TGTGCCAGCTCCGCGGGACCGAACACTGAAGCTTTCTTT
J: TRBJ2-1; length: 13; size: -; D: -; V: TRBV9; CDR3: CASSVARDNEQFF; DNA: TGTGCCAGCAGCGTAGCCAGGGACAATGAGCAGTTCTTC
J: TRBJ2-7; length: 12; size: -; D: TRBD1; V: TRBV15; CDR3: CATSGQGYEQYF; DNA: TGTGCCACCTCCGGACAGGGCTACGAGCAGTACTTC
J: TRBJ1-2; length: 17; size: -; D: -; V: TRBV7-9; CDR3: CASSLEGRGLSQNGYTF; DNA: TGTGCCAGCAGCTTAGAAGGCAGGGGCCTGTCCCAAAATGGCTACACCTTC
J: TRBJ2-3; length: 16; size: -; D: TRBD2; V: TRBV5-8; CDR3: CASRLLGTSGTDTQYF; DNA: TGTGCCAGCAGGTTACTAGGGACTAGCGGCACAGATACGCAGTATTTT
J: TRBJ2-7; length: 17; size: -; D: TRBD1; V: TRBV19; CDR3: CASSVTGGPSLTYEQYF; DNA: TGTGCCAGTAGTGTTACAGGGGGCCCTTCCCTAACTTACGAGCAGTACTTC
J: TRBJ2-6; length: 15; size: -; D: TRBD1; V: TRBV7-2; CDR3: CASSLQGAGANVLTF; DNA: TGTGCCAGCAGCTTACAGGGGGCTGGGGCCAACGTCCTGACTTTC
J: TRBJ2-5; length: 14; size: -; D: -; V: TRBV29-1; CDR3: CSVGEKLIQETQYF; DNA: TGCAGCGTCGGTGAGAAGCTAATACAAGAGACCCAGTACTTC
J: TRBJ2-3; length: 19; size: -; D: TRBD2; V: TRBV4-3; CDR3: CASSHYHGLAGGPLDTQYF; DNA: TGCGCCAGCAGCCATTACCATGGACTAGCGGGGGGGCCCTTAGATACGCAGTATTTT
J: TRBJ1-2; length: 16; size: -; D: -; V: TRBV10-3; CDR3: CAITRQQGTSNYGYTF; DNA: TGTGCCATCACACGGCAACAGGGTACCTCTAACTATGGCTACACCTTC
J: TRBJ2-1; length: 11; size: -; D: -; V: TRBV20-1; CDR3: CSARPRDEQFF; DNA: TGCAGTGCTAGACCTCGGGATGAGCAGTTCTTC
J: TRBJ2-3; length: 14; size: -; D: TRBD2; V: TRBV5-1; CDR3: CASSPTSGTDTQYF; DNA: TGCGCCAGCAGCCCGACTAGCGGCACAGATACGCAGTATTTT
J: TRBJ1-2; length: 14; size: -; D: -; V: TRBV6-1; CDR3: CASSETGALRGYTF; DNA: TGTGCCAGCAGTGAGACAGGAGCCCTCCGGGGCTACACCTTC
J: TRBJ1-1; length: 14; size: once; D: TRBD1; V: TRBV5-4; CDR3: CASSVTGVNTEAFF; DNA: TGTGCCAGCAGCGTCACAGGGGTGAACACTGAAGCTTTCTTT
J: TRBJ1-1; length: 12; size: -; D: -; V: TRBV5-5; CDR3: CASSLVTEGAFF; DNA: TGTGCCAGCAGCTTGGTCACGGAGGGAGCTTTCTTT
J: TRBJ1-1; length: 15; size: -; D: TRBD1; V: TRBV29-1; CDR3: CSGDRPSLINTEAFF; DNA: TGCAGCGGGGACAGACCCTCACTAATCAACACTGAAGCTTTCTTT
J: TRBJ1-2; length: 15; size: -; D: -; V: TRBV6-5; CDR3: CASRPGLGRVYGYTF; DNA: TGTGCCAGCAGACCCGGGTTGGGGCGCGTCTATGGCTACACCTTC
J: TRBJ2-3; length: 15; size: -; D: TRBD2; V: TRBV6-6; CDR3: CARELAGGLTDTQYF; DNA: TGTGCCAGGGAACTAGCGGGGGGCCTCACAGATACGCAGTATTTT